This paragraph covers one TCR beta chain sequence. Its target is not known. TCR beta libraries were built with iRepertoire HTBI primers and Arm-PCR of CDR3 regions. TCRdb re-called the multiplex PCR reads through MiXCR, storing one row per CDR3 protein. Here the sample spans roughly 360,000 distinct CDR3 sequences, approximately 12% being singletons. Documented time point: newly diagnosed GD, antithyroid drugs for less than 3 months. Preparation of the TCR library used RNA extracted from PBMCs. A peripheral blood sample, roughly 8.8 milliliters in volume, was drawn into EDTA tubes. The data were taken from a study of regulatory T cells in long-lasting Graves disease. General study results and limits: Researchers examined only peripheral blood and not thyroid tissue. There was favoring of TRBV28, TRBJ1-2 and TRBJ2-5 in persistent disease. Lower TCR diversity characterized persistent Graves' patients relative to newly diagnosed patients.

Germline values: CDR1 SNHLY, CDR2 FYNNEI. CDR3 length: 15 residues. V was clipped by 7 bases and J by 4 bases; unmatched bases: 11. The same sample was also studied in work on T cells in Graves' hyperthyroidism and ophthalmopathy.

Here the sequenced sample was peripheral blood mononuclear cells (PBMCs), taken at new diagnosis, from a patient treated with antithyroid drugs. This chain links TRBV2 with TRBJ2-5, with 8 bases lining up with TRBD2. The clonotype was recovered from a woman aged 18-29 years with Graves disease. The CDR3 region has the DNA TGTGCCAGCACCGGGGGGGGGACCGGAGGAGAGACCCAGTACTTC. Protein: CASTGGGTGGETQYF.